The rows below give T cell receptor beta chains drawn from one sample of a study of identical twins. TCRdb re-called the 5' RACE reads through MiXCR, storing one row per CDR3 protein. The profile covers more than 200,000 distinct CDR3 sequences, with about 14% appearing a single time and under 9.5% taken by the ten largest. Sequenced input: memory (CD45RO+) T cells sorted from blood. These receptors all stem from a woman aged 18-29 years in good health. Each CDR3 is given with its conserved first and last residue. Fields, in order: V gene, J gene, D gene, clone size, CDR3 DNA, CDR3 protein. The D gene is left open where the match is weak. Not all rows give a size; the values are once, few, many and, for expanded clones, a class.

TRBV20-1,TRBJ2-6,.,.,TGCAGTGCTAGAGATCACGAGCAAGGGCGGTCTGGGGCCAACGTCCTGACTTTC,CSARDHEQGRSGANVLTF
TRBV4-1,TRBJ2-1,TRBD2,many,TGCGCCAGCAGGCCTAGCGTCGGGGGGTCTTTTTACAATGAGCAGTTCTTC,CASRPSVGGSFYNEQFF
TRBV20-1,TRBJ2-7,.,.,TGCAGTGCTAGAGACCAGGGGTGGGAGCAGTACTTC,CSARDQGWEQYF
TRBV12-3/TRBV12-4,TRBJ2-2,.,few,TGTGCCAGCAGTCTGGGACTCCTGAACACCGGGGAGCTGTTTTTT,CASSLGLLNTGELFF
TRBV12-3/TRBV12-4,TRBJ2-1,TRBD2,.,TGTGCCAGCAGTTTACCGGGGGGAGACAATGAGCAGTTCTTC,CASSLPGGDNEQFF
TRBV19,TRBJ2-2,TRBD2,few,TGTGCCGTAGCGGGTTCAGGCACCGGGGAGCTGTTTTTT,CAVAGSGTGELFF
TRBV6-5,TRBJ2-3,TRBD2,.,TGTGCCAGCAGTTACTCGGGAGGGTTTGATACGCAGTATTTT,CASSYSGGFDTQYF
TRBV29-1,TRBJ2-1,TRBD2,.,TGCAGCGTTCACAAGTGGGGGGAGGGCTACAATGAGCAGTTCTTC,CSVHKWGEGYNEQFF
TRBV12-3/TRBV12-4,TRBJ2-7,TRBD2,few,TGTGCCAGCAGTTACACCCAACTAGCGGGGGTAGCCTACGAGCAGTACTTC,CASSYTQLAGVAYEQYF
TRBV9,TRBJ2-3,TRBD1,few,TGTGCCAGCAGCGTAGGTCTGGACAGGGGGCCGTCCACAGATACGCAGTATTTT,CASSVGLDRGPSTDTQYF
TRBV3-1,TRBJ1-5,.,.,TGTGCCAGCGTGGGGGGGCCCAATCAGCCCCAGCATTTT,CASVGGPNQPQHF
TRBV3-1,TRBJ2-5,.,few,TGTGCCAGCAGCCAAGATGTCGGCCAAAAGACCCAGTACTTC,CASSQDVGQKTQYF
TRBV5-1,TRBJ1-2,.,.,TGCGCCAGCAGTGCCCAGACAGGTGACTATGGCTACACCTTC,CASSAQTGDYGYTF
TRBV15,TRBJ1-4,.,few,TGTGCCACCAGCAGAGATCCACGGGCAACTAATGAAAAACTGTTTTTT,CATSRDPRATNEKLFF
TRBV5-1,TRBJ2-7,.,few,TGCGCCAGCAGCTTGGGGCCCCCCAGTGTATCTAACTACGAGCAGTACTTC,CASSLGPPSVSNYEQYF
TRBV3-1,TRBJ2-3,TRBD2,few,TGTGCCAGCAACTTCGCCGCGGGGGGGCCGGGAGATACGCAGTATTTT,CASNFAAGGPGDTQYF
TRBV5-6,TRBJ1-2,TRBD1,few,TGTGCCAGCAGCTTCGGGGACAGGGAGGACACCTTC,CASSFGDREDTF
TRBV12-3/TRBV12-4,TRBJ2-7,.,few,TGTGCCAGCAGTTCCCAAGGGGGTGGGACACCTTACGAGCAGTACTTC,CASSSQGGGTPYEQYF
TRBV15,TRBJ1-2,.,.,TGTGCCACCAGCAGAGGGGGACTAACAGGGCCTTCTTATGGCTACACCTTC,CATSRGGLTGPSYGYTF
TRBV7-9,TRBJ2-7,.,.,TGTGCCAGCAGCTTAGGAATTGGGGGACGTTCCTACGAGCAGTACTTC,CASSLGIGGRSYEQYF
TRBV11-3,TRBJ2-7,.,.,TGTGCCAGCAGCTTAGTTGCCAGGGGAGTATACGAGCAGTACTTC,CASSLVARGVYEQYF
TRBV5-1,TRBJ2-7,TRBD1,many,TGCGCCAGCAGCTTGAGAGGTCCGTCGGGACAGGGGGTAGTCGAGCAGTACTTC,CASSLRGPSGQGVVEQYF
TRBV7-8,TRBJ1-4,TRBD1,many,TGTGCCAGCAGCTATTTCCAGGGGGCGGCTAATGAAAAACTGTTTTTT,CASSYFQGAANEKLFF
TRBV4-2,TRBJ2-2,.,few,TGTGCCAGCAGCCAAGGTATAAGGCACGGGGAGCTGTTTTTT,CASSQGIRHGELFF
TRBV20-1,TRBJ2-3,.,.,TGCAGTGCTATAAGACTCGAGGGCACAGATACGCAGTATTTT,CSAIRLEGTDTQYF
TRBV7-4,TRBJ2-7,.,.,TGTGCCAGCGGCGAGGCGGCATACGAGCAGTACTTC,CASGEAAYEQYF
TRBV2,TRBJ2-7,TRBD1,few,TGTGCCAGCACGGGACAGGGGTACGAGCAGTACTTC,CASTGQGYEQYF